A selection of T cell receptor beta chains follows, all from one sample in a study of T cell responses to AZD1222 COVID-19 vaccine. TCRdb keeps only in-frame clones here, not all; method: immunoSEQ multiplex PCR. The top ten clones hold less than 2% of a sample with under 150,000 clones, roughly 91% of them seen once. Sequencing was performed on peripheral blood, taken on day 0 of AZD1222 vaccination. These receptors were collected from an adult in good health. The CDR3 runs from the conserved cysteine through the conserved F or W. Fields, in order: V gene, D gene, J gene, clone size, CDR3 DNA, CDR3 protein. A D gene is named only where the DNA matches it firmly. Clone size is stated in some rows and not others, as once, few, many or a class when expanded.

>TRBV28|.|TRBJ1-4|once
TGTGCCAGCAGTGCCGGGGGGTCAACTAATGAAAAACTGTTTTTT
CASSAGGSTNEKLFF
>TRBV5-1|.|TRBJ2-1|.
TGCGCCAGCAGCTTTGGAGGAAGCTCCTACAATGAGCAGTTCTTC
CASSFGGSSYNEQFF
>TRBV7-6|TRBD1|TRBJ2-7|.
TGTGCCAGCAGCCGCCCTCTTAAAACCGGGACAGGGGGCGAGCCCTACGAGCAGTACTTC
CASSRPLKTGTGGEPYEQYF
>TRBV5-4|.|TRBJ1-2|.
TGTGCCAGCAGCTTGGCTCGTTTCGGGTATGGCTACACCTTC
CASSLARFGYGYTF
>TRBV5-1|.|TRBJ2-3|.
TGCGCCAGCAGCTTGGAAGGTCAAAGCACAGATACGCAGTATTTT
CASSLEGQSTDTQYF
>TRBV9|.|TRBJ2-7|.
TGTGCCAGCAGCGTAGGGCAGGGGCTCTCCTACGAGCAGTACTTC
CASSVGQGLSYEQYF
>TRBV28|.|TRBJ1-2|.
TGTGCCAGCAGTCCGGGGGGTTTTGGACCTAACTATGGCTACACCTTC
CASSPGGFGPNYGYTF
>TRBV6-4|.|TRBJ2-1|.
TGTGCCAGCAGTGACTCGAGTCGATCGGAGGAGCAGTTCTTC
CASSDSSRSEEQFF
>TRBV5-1|TRBD1|TRBJ1-3|.
TGCGCCAGCAGCCCTGGGACAGACGAAAACACCATATATTTT
CASSPGTDENTIYF
>TRBV27|TRBD1|TRBJ2-7|.
TGTGCCAGCATCCAGGGGGTCCACGAGCAGTACTTC
CASIQGVHEQYF
>TRBV2|.|TRBJ1-1|once
TGTGCCAGCAGAGGACAGCCAAGGGAAGCTTTCTTT
CASRGQPREAFF
>TRBV10-3|TRBD1|TRBJ1-2|once
TGTGCCATCAGTGGAGGGGACAGGGTGATCGGAGGCTACACCTTC
CAISGGDRVIGGYTF
>TRBV9|.|TRBJ2-1|.
TGTGCCAGCAGCGTTAGGGACGGGGGCGGCAATGAGCAGTTCTTC
CASSVRDGGGNEQFF
>TRBV19|TRBD2|TRBJ2-1|once
TGTGCCAGTAGTGTTGGACTAGCGGGAGGAACCTACAATGAGCAGTTCTTC
CASSVGLAGGTYNEQFF
>TRBV6-5|.|TRBJ2-7|.
TGTGCCAGCAGGAGGGACATCACCTACGAGCAGTACTTC
CASRRDITYEQYF
>TRBV24-1|.|TRBJ2-5|.
TGTGCCACCAGTGATGAGGGGACCCAGTACTTC
CATSDEGTQYF
>TRBV10-1|.|TRBJ1-1|.
TGCGCCAGCAGTGAGGGAACTGAAGCTTTCTTT
CASSEGTEAFF
>TRBV19|.|TRBJ1-2|.
TGTGCCAGTAGTATTCGGACCAACTATGGCTACACCTTC
CASSIRTNYGYTF
>TRBV25-1|TRBD1|TRBJ1-1|.
TGTGCCAGCACCGACAGGGGGCTCACTGAAGCTTTCTTT
CASTDRGLTEAFF
>TRBV6-5|TRBD1|TRBJ1-1|.
TGTGCCAGCAGTTACTCCGACAGGGGCACTGAAGCTTTCTTT
CASSYSDRGTEAFF
>TRBV3-1/TRBV3-2|.|TRBJ1-1|once
TGTGCCAGCAGCCACAGTCCCGGGGCGTCTGAAGCTTTCTTT
CASSHSPGASEAFF
>TRBV6-5|.|TRBJ2-1|.
TGTGCCAGCAGTTACGGAACTAACCGCTTAATAGAGCAGTTCTTC
CASSYGTNRLIEQFF
>TRBV6-6|.|TRBJ1-5|.
TGTGCCAGCAGTCAACGCCAGAATCAGCCCCAGCATTTT
CASSQRQNQPQHF
>TRBV9|TRBD2|TRBJ2-3|.
TGTGCCAGCAGCGTAGCTGGGAGCGGGGGACTCGAAACGCAGTATTTT
CASSVAGSGGLETQYF
>TRBV5-1|TRBD1|TRBJ1-1|.
TGCGCCAGCAGCTTGTTGACAGGGATCGAATATGGCACTGAAGCTTTCTTT
CASSLLTGIEYGTEAFF
>TRBV7-2|.|TRBJ1-5|.
TGTGCCAGCAGCTTACGGGGGGGACTGGGCAATCAGCCCCAGCATTTT
CASSLRGGLGNQPQHF
>TRBV5-1|.|TRBJ2-7|.
TGCGCCAGCAGCCTTGCGCCGGATTCCCCCTACGAGCAGTACTTC
CASSLAPDSPYEQYF
>TRBV30|TRBD2|TRBJ2-3|.
TGTGCCTGGTCCCCTAGCGGGAGGCAAACAGATACGCAGTATTTT
CAWSPSGRQTDTQYF
>TRBV10-3|.|TRBJ2-1|.
TGTGCCATCAGTGGGCCGGGGAGCTCCTACAATGAGCAGTTCTTC
CAISGPGSSYNEQFF
>TRBV15|TRBD1|TRBJ1-5|.
TGTGCCACCAGCAGGCGGACAGGGGTAAATCAGCCCCAGCATTTT
CATSRRTGVNQPQHF
>TRBV6-2/TRBV6-3|.|TRBJ2-1|.
TGTACCAGCAGTAAGGGGAGCTCCTACAATGAGCAGTTCTTC
CTSSKGSSYNEQFF
>TRBV7-8|.|TRBJ2-7|.
TGTGCCAGCAGCTTAGATGGGGGTGGCGAGCAGTACTTC
CASSLDGGGEQYF
>TRBV3-1/TRBV3-2|.|TRBJ1-3|.
TGTGCCAGCAGCCAATTTTCCTACGAACCCTCTGGAAACACCATATATTTT
CASSQFSYEPSGNTIYF
>TRBV2|TRBD1|TRBJ2-2|.
TGTGCCAGCAGACAGGGGGGTAGTGCCGGGGAGCTGTTTTTT
CASRQGGSAGELFF
>TRBV5-1|.|TRBJ1-1|once
TGCGCCAGCAGCTTGGGGACTGGGGGCACTGAAGCTTTCTTT
CASSLGTGGTEAFF
>TRBV2|TRBD1|TRBJ2-7|.
TGTGCCAGCAGTGAAGGACAGGGGCCACCCTACGAGCAGTACTTC
CASSEGQGPPYEQYF
>TRBV24-1|.|TRBJ2-3|once
TGTGCCACCAGCGCCCAGGGAGATACGCAGTATTTT
CATSAQGDTQYF
>TRBV7-2|.|TRBJ2-5|.
TGTGCCAGCAGCTCGGGACGGATACAAGAGACCCAGTACTTC
CASSSGRIQETQYF
>TRBV20-1|TRBD2|TRBJ2-5|.
TGCAGTGCTAGTCGGACTAGCGGGGGCTTAGCAGAGACCCAGTACTTC
CSASRTSGGLAETQYF
>TRBV11-2|.|TRBJ2-2|few
TGTGCCAGCAGCTCCGCGGTAGCCCTCACCGGGGAGCTGTTTTTT
CASSSAVALTGELFF
>TRBV6-1|.|TRBJ2-7|.
TGTGCCAGCAGTGAAGGAGGAAACTACGAGCAGTACTTC
CASSEGGNYEQYF
>TRBV11-2|TRBD1|TRBJ1-1|.
TGTGCCAGCAGCTTAAAACCTGGACAGGGCCGACAGGGAGGCACTGAAGCTTTCTTT
CASSLKPGQGRQGGTEAFF
>TRBV7-8|.|TRBJ2-1|.
TGTGCCAGCAGCTGGGAGAACAATGAGCAGTTCTTC
CASSWENNEQFF
>TRBV19|TRBD2|TRBJ2-7|.
TGTGCCAGTAGTCGACTAGCGGGAGTATACGAGCAGTACTTC
CASSRLAGVYEQYF
>TRBV5-1|.|TRBJ2-2|.
TGCGCCAGCAGCTTGGGGGGCGGCCTCTCTTTTTTCACCGGGGAGCTGTTTTTT
CASSLGGGLSFFTGELFF
>TRBV13|TRBD1|TRBJ1-2|.
TGTGCCAGCAGTCAAAACAGGGGGGGCTACACCTTC
CASSQNRGGYTF
>TRBV6-5|.|TRBJ2-6|.
TGTGCCAGCAGCCTATCTGGGGCCAACGTCCTGACTTTC
CASSLSGANVLTF
>TRBV2|TRBD2|TRBJ2-1|once
TGTGCCAGCAGTGGCAGGCTAGCGGGAAACAATGAGCAGTTCTTC
CASSGRLAGNNEQFF
>TRBV4-1|.|TRBJ1-5|.
TGCGCCAGCAGCCAAGTATGGGGCTTGATACAGCCCCAGCATTTT
CASSQVWGLIQPQHF
>TRBV6-2/TRBV6-3|.|TRBJ1-6|.
TGTGCCAGCAGTCGCCCCCGGACTGAATCCTCGGGGTATAATTCACCCCTCCACTTT
CASSRPRTESSGYNSPLHF
>TRBV10-1|.|TRBJ1-1|.
TGCGCCAGCAAGCCGGGACAAGGGTTCTACACTGAAGCTTTCTTT
CASKPGQGFYTEAFF
>TRBV7-9|.|TRBJ1-1|.
TGTGCCAGCAGCCGCCCCATTATGATGAACACTGAAGCTTTCTTT
CASSRPIMMNTEAFF
>TRBV11-3|.|TRBJ2-7|.
TGTGCCAGCAGCTCAACGGGTTCCTACGAGCAGTACTTC
CASSSTGSYEQYF
>TRBV5-5|.|TRBJ1-2|.
TGTGCCAGCAGCCTGGGGGGACCTGGCTACACCTTC
CASSLGGPGYTF
>TRBV5-1|.|TRBJ2-3|.
TGCGCCAGCAGCCCAAGTCAGTATACGCAGTATTTT
CASSPSQYTQYF
>TRBV21-1|.|TRBJ2-4|.
TGTGCCAGCAGCAAAGGGGCTCCAGGGAACATTCAGTACTTC
CASSKGAPGNIQYF
>TRBV6-5|TRBD1|TRBJ2-7|.
TGTGCCAGCAGTAGGGACAGGGATCGACTCGAGCAGTACTTC
CASSRDRDRLEQYF